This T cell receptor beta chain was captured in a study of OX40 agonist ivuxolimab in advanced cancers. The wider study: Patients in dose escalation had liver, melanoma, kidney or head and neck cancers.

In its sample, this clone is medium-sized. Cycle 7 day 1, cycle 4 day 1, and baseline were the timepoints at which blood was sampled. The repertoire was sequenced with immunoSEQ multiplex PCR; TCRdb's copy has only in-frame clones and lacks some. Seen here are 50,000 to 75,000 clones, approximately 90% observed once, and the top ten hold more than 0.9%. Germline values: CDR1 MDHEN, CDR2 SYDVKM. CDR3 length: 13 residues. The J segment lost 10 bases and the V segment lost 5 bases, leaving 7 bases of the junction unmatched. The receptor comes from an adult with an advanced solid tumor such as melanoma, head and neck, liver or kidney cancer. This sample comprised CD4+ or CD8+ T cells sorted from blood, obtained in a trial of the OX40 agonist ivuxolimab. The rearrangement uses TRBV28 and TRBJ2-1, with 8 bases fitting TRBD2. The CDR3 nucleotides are TGTGCCAGCAGTCCCTCCACTAGCGGAGAGCAGTTCTTC. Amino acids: CASSPSTSGEQFF. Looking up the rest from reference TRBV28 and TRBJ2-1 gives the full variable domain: DVKVTQSSRYLVKRTGEKVFLECVQDMDHENMFWYRQDPGLGLRLIYFSYDVKMKEKGDIPEGYSVSREKKERFSLILESASTNQTSMYLCASSPSTSGEQFFGPGTRLTVL.